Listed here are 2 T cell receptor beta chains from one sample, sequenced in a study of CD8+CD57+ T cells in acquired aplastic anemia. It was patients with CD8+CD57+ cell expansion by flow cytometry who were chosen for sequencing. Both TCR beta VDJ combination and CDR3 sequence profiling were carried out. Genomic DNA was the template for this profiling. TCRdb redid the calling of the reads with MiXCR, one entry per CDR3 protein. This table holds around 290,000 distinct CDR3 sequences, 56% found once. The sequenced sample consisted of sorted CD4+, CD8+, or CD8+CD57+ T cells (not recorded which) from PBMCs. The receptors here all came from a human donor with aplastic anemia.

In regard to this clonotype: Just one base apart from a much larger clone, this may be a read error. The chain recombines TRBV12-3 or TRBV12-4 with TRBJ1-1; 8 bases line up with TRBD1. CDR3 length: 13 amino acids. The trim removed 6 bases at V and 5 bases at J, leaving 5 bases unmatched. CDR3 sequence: CASRTGAGTEAFF. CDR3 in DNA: TGTGCCAGCAGGACAGGGGCGGGGACTGAAGCTTTCTTT.

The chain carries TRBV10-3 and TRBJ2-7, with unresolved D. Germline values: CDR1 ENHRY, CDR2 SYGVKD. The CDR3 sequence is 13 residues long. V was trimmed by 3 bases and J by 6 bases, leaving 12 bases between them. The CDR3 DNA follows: TGTGCCATCAGTGAATCAGGACCTCTCGAGCAGTACTTC. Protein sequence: CAISESGPLEQYF.